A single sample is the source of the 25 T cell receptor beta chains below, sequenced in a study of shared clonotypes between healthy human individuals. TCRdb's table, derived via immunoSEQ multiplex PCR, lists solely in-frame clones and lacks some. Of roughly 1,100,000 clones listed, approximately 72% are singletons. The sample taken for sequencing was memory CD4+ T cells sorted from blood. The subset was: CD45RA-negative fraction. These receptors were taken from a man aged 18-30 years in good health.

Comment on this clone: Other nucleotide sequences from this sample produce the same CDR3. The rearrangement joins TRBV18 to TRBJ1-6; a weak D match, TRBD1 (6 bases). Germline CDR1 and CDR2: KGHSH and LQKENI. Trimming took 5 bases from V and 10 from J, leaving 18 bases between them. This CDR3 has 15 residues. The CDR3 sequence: CASSTYRERDSPLHF. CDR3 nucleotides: TGTGCCAGCTCAACGTACAGGGAGCGCGACTCACCCCTCCACTTT.

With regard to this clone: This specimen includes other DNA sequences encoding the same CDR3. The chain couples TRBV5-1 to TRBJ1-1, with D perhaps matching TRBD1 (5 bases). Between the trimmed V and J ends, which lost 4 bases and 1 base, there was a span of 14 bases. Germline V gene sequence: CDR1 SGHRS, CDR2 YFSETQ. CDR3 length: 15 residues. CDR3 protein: CASSTHGTGNTEAFF. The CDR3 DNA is TGCGCCAGCAGCACTCACGGGACGGGGAACACTGAAGCTTTCTTT.

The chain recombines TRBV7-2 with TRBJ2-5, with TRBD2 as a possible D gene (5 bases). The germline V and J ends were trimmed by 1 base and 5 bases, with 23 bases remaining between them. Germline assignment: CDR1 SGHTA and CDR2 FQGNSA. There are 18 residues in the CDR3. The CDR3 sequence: CASSLEELAGPLPETQYF. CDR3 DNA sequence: TGTGCCAGCAGCTTAGAGGAGCTGGCGGGCCCCCTCCCGGAGACCCAGTACTTC. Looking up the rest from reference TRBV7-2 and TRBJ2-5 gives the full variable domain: GAGVSQSPSNKVTEKGKDVELRCDPISGHTALYWYRQSLGQGLEFLIYFQGNSAPDKSGLPSDRFSAERTGGSVSTLTIQRTQQEDSAVYLCASSLEELAGPLPETQYFGPGTRLLVL.

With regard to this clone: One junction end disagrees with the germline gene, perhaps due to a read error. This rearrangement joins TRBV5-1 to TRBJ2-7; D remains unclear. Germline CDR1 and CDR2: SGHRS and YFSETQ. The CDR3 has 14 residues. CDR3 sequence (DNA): TGCGCCAGCAGCCGTACCATCGGCCCCGAAAGTCCCCATTTC. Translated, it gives CASSRTIGPESPHF.

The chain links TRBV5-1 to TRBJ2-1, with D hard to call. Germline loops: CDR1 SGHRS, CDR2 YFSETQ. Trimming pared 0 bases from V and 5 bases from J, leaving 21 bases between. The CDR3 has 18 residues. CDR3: CASSLGEVRLVLNNEQFF. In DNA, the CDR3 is TGCGCCAGCAGCTTGGGCGAAGTACGGCTAGTCCTCAACAATGAGCAGTTCTTC.

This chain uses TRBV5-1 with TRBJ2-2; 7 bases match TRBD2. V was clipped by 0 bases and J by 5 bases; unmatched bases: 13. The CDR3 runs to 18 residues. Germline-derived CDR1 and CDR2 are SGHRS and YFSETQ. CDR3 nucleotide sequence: TGCGCCAGCAGCTTGGCCGAGGATGGCGGGAGAATAACCGGGGAGCTGTTTTTT. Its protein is CASSLAEDGGRITGELFF.

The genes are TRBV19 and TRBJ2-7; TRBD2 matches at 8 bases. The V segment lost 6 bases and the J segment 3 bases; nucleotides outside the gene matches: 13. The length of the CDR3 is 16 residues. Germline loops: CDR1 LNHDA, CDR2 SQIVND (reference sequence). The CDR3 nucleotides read TGTGCCAGTAGCACCTCCCCCGGGACTAGTTACTACGAGCAGTACTTC. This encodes CASSTSPGTSYYEQYF.

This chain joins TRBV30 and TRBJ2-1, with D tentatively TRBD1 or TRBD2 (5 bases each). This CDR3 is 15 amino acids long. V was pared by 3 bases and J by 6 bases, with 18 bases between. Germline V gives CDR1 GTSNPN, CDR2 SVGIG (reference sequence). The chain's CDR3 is CAWRAGTAGRNEQFF. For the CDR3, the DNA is TGTGCCTGGAGGGCCGGGACCGCCGGGCGCAATGAGCAGTTCTTC.

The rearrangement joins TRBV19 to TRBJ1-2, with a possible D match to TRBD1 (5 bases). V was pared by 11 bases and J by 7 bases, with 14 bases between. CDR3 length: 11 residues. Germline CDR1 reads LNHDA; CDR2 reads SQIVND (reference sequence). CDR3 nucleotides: TGTGCCGGGCAGGGCTTTGGTGGCTACACCTTC. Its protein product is CAGQGFGGYTF.

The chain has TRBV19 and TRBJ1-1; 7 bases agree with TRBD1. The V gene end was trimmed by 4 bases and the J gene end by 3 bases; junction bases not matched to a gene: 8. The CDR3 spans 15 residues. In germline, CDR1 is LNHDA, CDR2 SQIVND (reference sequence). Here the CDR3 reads CASSTPGRGHTEAFF. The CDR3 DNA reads TGTGCCAGTAGTACCCCAGGGAGGGGGCACACTGAAGCTTTCTTT.

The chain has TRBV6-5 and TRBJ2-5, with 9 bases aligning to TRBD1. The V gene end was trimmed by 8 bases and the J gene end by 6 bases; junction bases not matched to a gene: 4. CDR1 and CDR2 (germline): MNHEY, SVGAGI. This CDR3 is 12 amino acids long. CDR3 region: CASGQGRKTQYF. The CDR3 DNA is TGTGCCAGCGGACAGGGGAGAAAGACCCAGTACTTC.

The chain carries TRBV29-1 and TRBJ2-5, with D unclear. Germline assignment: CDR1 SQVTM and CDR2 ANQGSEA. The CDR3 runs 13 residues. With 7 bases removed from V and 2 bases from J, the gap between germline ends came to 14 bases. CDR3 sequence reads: CSARPDGQETQYF. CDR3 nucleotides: TGCAGCGCCCGACCCGACGGACAAGAGACCCAGTACTTC.

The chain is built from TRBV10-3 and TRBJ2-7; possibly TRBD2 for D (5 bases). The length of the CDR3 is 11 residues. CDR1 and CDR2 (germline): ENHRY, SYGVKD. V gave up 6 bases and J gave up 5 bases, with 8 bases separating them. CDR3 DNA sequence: TGTGCCATCAGGGGAGTCAACGAGCAGTACTTC. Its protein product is CAIRGVNEQYF.

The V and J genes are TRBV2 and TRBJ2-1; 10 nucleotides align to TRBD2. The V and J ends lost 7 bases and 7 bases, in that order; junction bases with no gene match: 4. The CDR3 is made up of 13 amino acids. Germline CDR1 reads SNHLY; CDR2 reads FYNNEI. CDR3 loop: CASKNSGGNEQFF. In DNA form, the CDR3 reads TGTGCCAGCAAGAATAGCGGGGGGAATGAGCAGTTCTTC.

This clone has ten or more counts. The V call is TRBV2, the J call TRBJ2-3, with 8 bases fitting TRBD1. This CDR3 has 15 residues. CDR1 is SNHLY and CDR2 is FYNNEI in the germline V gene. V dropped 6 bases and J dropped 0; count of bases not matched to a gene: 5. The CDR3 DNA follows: TGTGCCAGCAGCGGCGGACAGGGAAGCACAGATACGCAGTATTTT. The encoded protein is CASSGGQGSTDTQYF.

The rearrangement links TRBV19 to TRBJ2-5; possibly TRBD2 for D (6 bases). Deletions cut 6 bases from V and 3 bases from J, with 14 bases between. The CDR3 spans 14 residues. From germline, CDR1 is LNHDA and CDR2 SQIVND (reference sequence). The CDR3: CASRTRGLEETQYF. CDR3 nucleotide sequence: TGTGCCAGTAGGACTCGGGGACTCGAAGAGACCCAGTACTTC.

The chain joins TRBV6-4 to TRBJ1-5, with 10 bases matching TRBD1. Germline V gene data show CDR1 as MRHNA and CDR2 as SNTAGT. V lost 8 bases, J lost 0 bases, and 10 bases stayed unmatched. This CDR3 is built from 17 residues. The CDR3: CASGDRGIFYSNQPQHF. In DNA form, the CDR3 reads TGTGCCAGCGGGGACAGGGGTATTTTTTATAGCAATCAGCCCCAGCATTTT.

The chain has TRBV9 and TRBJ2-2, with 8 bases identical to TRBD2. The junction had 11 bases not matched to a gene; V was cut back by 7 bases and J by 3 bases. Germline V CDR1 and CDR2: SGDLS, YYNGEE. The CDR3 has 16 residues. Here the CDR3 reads CASSRDPAGDTGELFF. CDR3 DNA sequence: TGTGCCAGCTCTAGGGACCCAGCGGGAGACACCGGGGAGCTGTTTTTT.

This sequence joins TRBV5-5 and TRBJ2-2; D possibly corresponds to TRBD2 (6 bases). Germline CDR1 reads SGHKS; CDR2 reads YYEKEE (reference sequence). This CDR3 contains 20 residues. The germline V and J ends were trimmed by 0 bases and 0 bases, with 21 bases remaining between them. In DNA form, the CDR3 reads TGTGCCAGCAGCTTGGAAACTTACGGGACTTTCGGCGCGAACACCGGGGAGCTGTTTTTT. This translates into CASSLETYGTFGANTGELFF.

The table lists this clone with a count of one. DNA of the CDR3: TGTGCCAGCTCACCCCTACGAAAGACTAGCGACATGGAGACCCAGTACTTC. Amino acid sequence: CASSPLRKTSDMETQYF. The chain couples TRBV18 to TRBJ2-5; 8 positions match TRBD2. The J segment lost 5 bases and the V segment lost 3 bases, leaving 14 bases of the junction unmatched. CDR3 length equals 17 residues. Germline V gene data show CDR1 as KGHSH and CDR2 as LQKENI.

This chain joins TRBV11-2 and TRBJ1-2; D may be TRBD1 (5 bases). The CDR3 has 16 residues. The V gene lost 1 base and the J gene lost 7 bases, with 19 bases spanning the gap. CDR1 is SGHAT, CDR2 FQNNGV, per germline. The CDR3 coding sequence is TGTGCCAGCAGCTTAGGGGGGTCAGGGACTACTATTGGCTACACCTTC. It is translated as CASSLGGSGTTIGYTF.

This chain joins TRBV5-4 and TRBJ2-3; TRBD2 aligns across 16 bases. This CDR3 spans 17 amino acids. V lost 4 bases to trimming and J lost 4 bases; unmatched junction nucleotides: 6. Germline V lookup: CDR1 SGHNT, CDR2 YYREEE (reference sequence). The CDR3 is CASSAFGTSGGADTQYF. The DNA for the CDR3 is TGTGCCAGCAGCGCGTTCGGGACTAGCGGGGGGGCAGATACGCAGTATTTT.

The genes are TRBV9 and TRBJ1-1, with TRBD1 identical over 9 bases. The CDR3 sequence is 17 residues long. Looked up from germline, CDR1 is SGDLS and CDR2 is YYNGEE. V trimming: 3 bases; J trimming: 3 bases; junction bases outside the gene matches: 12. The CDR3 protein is CASSGGGQGNWYTEAFF. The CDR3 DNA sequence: TGTGCCAGCAGCGGAGGGGGACAGGGTAATTGGTACACTGAAGCTTTCTTT.

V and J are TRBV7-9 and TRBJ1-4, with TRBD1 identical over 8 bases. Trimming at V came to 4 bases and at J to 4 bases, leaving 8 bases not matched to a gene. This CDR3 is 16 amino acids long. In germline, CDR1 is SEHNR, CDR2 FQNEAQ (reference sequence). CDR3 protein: CASSSRDRTLNEKLFF. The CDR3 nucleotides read TGTGCCAGCAGCTCGAGGGACAGGACCCTTAATGAAAAACTGTTTTTT.

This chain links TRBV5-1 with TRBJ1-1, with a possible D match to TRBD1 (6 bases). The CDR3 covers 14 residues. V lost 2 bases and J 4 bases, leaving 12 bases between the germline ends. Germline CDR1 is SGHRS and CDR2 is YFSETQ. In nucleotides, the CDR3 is TGCGCCAGCAGCTTTATAGGGGGTACCACTGAAGCTTTCTTT. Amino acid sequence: CASSFIGGTTEAFF.